Reported below is one T cell receptor beta chain. No antigen is known for it. Samples each supplied around 580 ng of bulk tumor genomic DNA as template. Primary tumors were biopsied several times each, far apart, intraoperatively. Patients with untreated, newly diagnosed non-small cell lung cancer underwent curative surgery. Newly diagnosed non-small cell lung cancer patients undergoing curative-intent surgery served as donors. This entry belongs to a study of immune heterogeneity within non-small cell lung tumors. Findings and limits, study-wide: Alongside site-unique high-frequency clones, identical dominant CDR3 beta clonotypes recurred across tumor sites within a patient. Individual patients' high-frequency T-cell receptor beta clonotypes were largely distinct from one another.

From germline, CDR1 is SGHTA and CDR2 FQGNSA. V was trimmed by 7 bases and J by 4 bases, leaving 15 bases between them. The CDR3 loop spans 14 amino acids. For the TCR beta CDR3, multiplex PCR with 32 V and 13 J primers performed the amplification. One entry per CDR3 protein results from TCRdb running MiXCR on the multiplex PCR reads. The sample yields roughly 3,000 distinct CDR3 sequences, roughly 25% seen once. The receptor was derived from a female donor with non-small cell lung cancer. Sequenced material: lung tumor tissue. The chain joins TRBV7-2 to TRBJ2-3; D ambiguous. The CDR3 is CASNTPRAADTQYF. In DNA form, the CDR3 reads TGTGCCAGCAACACACCAAGGGCGGCAGATACGCAGTATTTT.